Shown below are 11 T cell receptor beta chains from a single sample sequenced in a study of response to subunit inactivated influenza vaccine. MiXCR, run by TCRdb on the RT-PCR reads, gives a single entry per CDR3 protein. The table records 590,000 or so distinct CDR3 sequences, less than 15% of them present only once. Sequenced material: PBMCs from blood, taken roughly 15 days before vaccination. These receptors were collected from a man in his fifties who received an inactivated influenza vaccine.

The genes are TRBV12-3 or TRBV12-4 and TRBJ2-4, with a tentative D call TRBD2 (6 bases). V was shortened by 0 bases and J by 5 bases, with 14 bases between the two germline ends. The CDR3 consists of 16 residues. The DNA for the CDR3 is TGTGCCAGCAGTTTAGCCGGGGGTGGTCAACAAAACATTCAGTACTTC. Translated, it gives CASSLAGGGQQNIQYF.

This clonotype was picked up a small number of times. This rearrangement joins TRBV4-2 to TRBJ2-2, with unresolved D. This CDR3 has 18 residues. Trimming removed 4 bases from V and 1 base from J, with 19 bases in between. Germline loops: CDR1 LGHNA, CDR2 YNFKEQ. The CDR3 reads CASSPSPSRLLNTGELFF. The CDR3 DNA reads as TGTGCCAGCAGCCCGTCCCCGTCGAGGCTTCTGAACACCGGGGAGCTGTTTTTT.

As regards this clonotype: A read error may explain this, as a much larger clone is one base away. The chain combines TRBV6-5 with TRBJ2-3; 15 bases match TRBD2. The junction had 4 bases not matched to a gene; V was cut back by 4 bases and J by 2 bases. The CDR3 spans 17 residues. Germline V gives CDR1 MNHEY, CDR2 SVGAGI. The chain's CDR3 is CASSLGTSGGHTDTQYF. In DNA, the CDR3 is TGTGCCAGCAGTTTAGGGACTAGCGGGGGGCACACAGATACGCAGTATTTT.

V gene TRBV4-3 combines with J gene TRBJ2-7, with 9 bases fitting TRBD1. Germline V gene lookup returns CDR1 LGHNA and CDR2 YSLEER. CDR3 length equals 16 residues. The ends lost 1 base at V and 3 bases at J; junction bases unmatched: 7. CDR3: CASSQGRTTGGYEQYF. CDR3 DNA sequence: TGCGCCAGCAGCCAAGGACGTACGACAGGGGGCTACGAGCAGTACTTC.

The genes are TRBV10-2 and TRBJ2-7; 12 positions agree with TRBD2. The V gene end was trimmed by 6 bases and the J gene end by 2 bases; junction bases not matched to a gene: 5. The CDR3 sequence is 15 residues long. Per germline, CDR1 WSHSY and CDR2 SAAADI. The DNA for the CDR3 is TGCGCCAGCAGAGAGCTAGCGGGGGGGCCCTACGAGCAGTACTTC. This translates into CASRELAGGPYEQYF.

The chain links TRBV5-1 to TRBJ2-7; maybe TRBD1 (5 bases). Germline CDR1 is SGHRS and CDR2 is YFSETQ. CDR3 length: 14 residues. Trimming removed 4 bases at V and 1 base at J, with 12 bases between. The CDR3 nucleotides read TGCGCCAGCAGCCCGACCAGGGTTTCCTACGAGCAGTACTTC. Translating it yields CASSPTRVSYEQYF. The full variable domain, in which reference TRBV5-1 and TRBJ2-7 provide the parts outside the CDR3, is KAGVTQTPRYLIKTRGQQVTLSCSPISGHRSVSWYQQTPGQGLQFLFEYFSETQRNKGNFPGRFSGRQFSNSRSEMNVSTLELGDSALYLCASSPTRVSYEQYFGPGTRLTVT.

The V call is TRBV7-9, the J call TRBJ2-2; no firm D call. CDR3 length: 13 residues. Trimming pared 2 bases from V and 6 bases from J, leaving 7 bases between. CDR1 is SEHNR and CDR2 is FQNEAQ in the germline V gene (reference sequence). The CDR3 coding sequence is TGTGCCAGCAGCTTAAGGGTTCCCGGGGAGCTGTTTTTT. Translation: CASSLRVPGELFF. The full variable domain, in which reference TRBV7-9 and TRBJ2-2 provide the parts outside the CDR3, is DTGVSQNPRHKITKRGQNVTFRCDPISEHNRLYWYRQTLGQGPEFLTYFQNEAQLEKSRLLSDRFSAERPKGSFSTLEIQRTEQGDSAMYLCASSLRVPGELFFGEGSRLTVL.

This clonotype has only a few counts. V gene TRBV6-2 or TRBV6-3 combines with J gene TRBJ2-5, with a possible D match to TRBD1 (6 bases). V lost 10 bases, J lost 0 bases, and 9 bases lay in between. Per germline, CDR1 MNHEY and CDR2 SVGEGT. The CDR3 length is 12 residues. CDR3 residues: CATGQHQETQYF. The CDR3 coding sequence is TGTGCCACTGGACAGCACCAAGAGACCCAGTACTTC.

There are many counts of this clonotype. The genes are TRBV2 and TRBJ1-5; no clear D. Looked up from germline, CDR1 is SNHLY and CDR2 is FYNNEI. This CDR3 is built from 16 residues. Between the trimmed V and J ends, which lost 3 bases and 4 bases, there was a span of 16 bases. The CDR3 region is CASSDEMWMRNQPQHF. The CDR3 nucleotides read TGTGCCAGCAGTGATGAGATGTGGATGCGGAATCAGCCCCAGCATTTT.

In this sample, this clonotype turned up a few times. CDR3 sequence: CASSPGASGGYQETQYF. DNA of the CDR3: TGCGCCAGCAGCCCCGGGGCAAGCGGGGGGTACCAAGAGACCCAGTACTTC. The rearrangement links TRBV5-1 to TRBJ2-5; 9 nucleotides match TRBD2. The V gene's germline CDR1 is SGHRS and CDR2 YFSETQ. The J segment lost 0 bases and the V segment lost 4 bases, leaving 10 bases of the junction unmatched. The CDR3 length is 17 residues.

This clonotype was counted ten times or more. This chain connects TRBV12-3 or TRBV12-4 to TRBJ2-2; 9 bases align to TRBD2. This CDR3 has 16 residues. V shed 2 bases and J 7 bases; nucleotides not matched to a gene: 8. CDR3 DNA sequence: TGTGCCAGCAGTTTACTTAGCGGGAGCATTGGCGGGGAGCTGTTTTTT. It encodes CASSLLSGSIGGELFF.